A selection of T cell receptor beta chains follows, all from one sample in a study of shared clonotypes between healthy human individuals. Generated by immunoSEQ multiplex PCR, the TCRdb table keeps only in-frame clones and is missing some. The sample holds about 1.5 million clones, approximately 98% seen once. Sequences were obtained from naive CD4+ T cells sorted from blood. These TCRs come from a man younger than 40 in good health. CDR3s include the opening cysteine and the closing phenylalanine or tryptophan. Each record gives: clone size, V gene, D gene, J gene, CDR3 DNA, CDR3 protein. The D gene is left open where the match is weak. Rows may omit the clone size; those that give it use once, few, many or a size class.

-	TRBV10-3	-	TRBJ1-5	TGTGCCATCAGTGCCTTCAGGGACGGTGGCAATCAGCCCCAGCATTTT	CAISAFRDGGNQPQHF
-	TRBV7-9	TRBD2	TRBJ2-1	TGTGCCAGCAGCTACGGGACTAGCGAAAGCGATGAGCAGTTCTTC	CASSYGTSESDEQFF
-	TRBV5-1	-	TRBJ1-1	TGCGCCAGCAGCTTGGTTGGGGGCCTGAACACTGAAGCTTTCTTT	CASSLVGGLNTEAFF
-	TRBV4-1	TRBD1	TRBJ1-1	TGCGCCAGCAGCCAAGGACAGGGACGGAACACTGAAGCTTTCTTT	CASSQGQGRNTEAFF
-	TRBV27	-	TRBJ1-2	TGTGCCAGCAGTTTGGGCAGTAACTATGGCTACACCTTC	CASSLGSNYGYTF
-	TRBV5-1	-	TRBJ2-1	TGCGCCAGCAGCTTGGGTGGAAACTCCTACAATGAGCAGTTCTTC	CASSLGGNSYNEQFF
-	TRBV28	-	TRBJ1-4	TGTGCCAGCAGTTTTGGCCCCGTTGGGCAGGGGCAGGCAAAACTGTTTTTT	CASSFGPVGQGQAKLFF
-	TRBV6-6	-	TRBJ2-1	TGTGCCAGCAGTTACTCCCGCAATGAGCAGTTCTTC	CASSYSRNEQFF
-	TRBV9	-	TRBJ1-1	TGTGCCAGTGGGGGCGCAGGGAACACTGAAGCTTTCTTT	CASGGAGNTEAFF
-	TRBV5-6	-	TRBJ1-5	TGTGCCAGCAGCTTGTGGGGCAGGGCTGAATCAGTCCAGCATTTT	CASSLWGRAESVQHF
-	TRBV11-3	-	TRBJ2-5	TGTGCCAGCAGTTTTCGCGCGGGAGAGACCCAGTACTTC	CASSFRAGETQYF
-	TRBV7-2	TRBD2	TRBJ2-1	TGTGCCAGCAGCTTCGCTAGCGGGATTACCTACAATGAGCAGTTCTTC	CASSFASGITYNEQFF
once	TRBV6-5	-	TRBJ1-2	TGTGCCAGCAGTTATTCGACGACAGAAGCTCCCTATGGCTACACCTTC	CASSYSTTEAPYGYTF
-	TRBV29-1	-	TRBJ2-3	TGCAGCGGCCTGACTAATTCAGATACGCAGTATTTT	CSGLTNSDTQYF
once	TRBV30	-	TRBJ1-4	TGTGCCTGGAGTGTGGGACACAATGAAAAACTGTTTTTT	CAWSVGHNEKLFF
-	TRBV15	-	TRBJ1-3	TGTGCCACCAGCAGAGATAGAGGGTCTGGAAACACCATATATTTT	CATSRDRGSGNTIYF
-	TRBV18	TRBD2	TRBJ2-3	TGTGCCAGCTCACCACAGGTCCCTAGCGGAACAGATACGCAGTATTTT	CASSPQVPSGTDTQYF
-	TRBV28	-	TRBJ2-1	TGTGCCAGCAGCACAACCCCTTTGAGCTCCTACAATGAGCAGTTCTTC	CASSTTPLSSYNEQFF
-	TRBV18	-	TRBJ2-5	TGTGCCAGCTCACCAGAATGGGCAGGTGGCCAGTACTTC	CASSPEWAGGQYF